The rows below give T cell receptor beta chains drawn from one sample of a study of technical replicates of blood from a few donors. Some clones are missing from TCRdb's copy, which holds only in-frame ones; the method was immunoSEQ multiplex PCR. The sample yields tens of thousands of clones, approximately 94% seen once. Sequenced: T cells isolated from PBMCs. The receptors shown here come from a human donor in good health. CDR3s include the opening cysteine and the closing phenylalanine or tryptophan. The D gene is left open where the match is weak. For some rows the clone size is stated as once, few or many, or as a class when expanded; others skip it.

-	-	TRBJ2-7	TRBV7-9	CASSTGEREQYF	TGTGCCAGCAGCACGGGGGAACGCGAGCAGTACTTC
TRBD2	-	TRBJ2-7	TRBV5-1	CASSLEASGPYEQYF	TGCGCCAGCAGCTTGGAGGCTAGCGGACCCTACGAGCAGTACTTC
-	-	TRBJ1-2	TRBV6-6	CASSFFSEGGLDGYTF	TGTGCCAGCAGTTTCTTCTCCGAGGGGGGGCTAGATGGCTACACCTTC
TRBD2	once	TRBJ2-1	TRBV19	CASSRGGELGLAGGYNEQFF	TGTGCCAGTAGTAGGGGGGGGGAACTCGGACTAGCGGGAGGGTACAATGAGCAGTTCTTC
-	-	TRBJ2-2	TRBV19	CASSIAPRERDTGELFF	TGTGCCAGTAGTATAGCCCCCAGGGAAAGAGACACCGGGGAGCTGTTTTTT
TRBD1	-	TRBJ1-3	TRBV19	CASSPPLTGGYAGNTIYF	TGTGCCAGTAGCCCTCCTCTTACAGGGGGCTATGCTGGAAACACCATATATTTT
TRBD2	-	TRBJ2-3	TRBV2	CASSTAGEETDTQYF	TGTGCCAGCAGTACGGCGGGGGAAGAGACAGATACGCAGTATTTT
TRBD2	once	TRBJ2-2	TRBV5-8	CASSFRGGTGELFF	TGTGCCAGCAGCTTTCGCGGGGGCACCGGGGAGCTGTTTTTT
-	-	TRBJ2-3	TRBV12-5	CASGLVLTDTQYF	TGTGCTAGTGGTTTGGTACTGACAGATACGCAGTATTTT
TRBD2	-	TRBJ2-3	TRBV10-3	CAISLIAGDTQYF	TGTGCCATCTCCTTAATAGCGGGGGATACGCAGTATTTT
TRBD1	-	TRBJ1-5	TRBV5-1	CASNWRGQGGSQPQHF	TGCGCCAGCAATTGGAGGGGACAGGGCGGCAGTCAGCCCCAGCATTTT
TRBD1	-	TRBJ1-2	TRBV19	CASSIAGTGIGHTF	TGTGCCAGTAGTATCGCCGGGACAGGGATTGGCCACACCTTC
TRBD1	-	TRBJ2-5	TRBV19	CASSLGGQGGETQYF	TGTGCCAGTAGCCTGGGGGGACAGGGAGGAGAGACCCAGTACTTC
-	once	TRBJ1-1	TRBV5-1	CASSLGQGARAAFF	TGCGCCAGCAGCTTGGGACAAGGAGCGAGGGCAGCTTTCTTT
-	-	TRBJ2-7	TRBV19	CASSISGLNEQYF	TGTGCCAGTAGTATTTCGGGATTAAACGAGCAGTACTTC
TRBD1	-	TRBJ1-2	TRBV13	CASSLDRGIYGYTF	TGTGCCAGCAGCCTTGACAGGGGGATCTATGGCTACACCTTC
TRBD2	-	TRBJ2-2	TRBV28	CASRPPGGEDTGELFF	TGTGCCAGCAGGCCCCCTGGGGGGGAGGACACCGGGGAGCTGTTTTTT
TRBD2	few	TRBJ2-5	TRBV15	CATSREKTSGKETQYF	TGTGCCACCAGCAGAGAAAAGACTAGCGGGAAGGAGACCCAGTACTTC
-	-	TRBJ2-1	TRBV5-1	CASTLGPPYNEQFF	TGCGCCAGCACCCTTGGCCCCCCCTACAATGAGCAGTTCTTC
-	-	TRBJ2-6	TRBV14	CASSQGRSISGANVLTF	TGTGCCAGCAGCCAAGGGAGGAGTATCTCTGGGGCCAACGTCCTGACTTTC
-	-	TRBJ2-7	TRBV19	CASRLRGEASYEQYF	TGTGCCAGTAGACTCAGGGGTGAGGCCTCCTACGAGCAGTACTTC
-	-	TRBJ2-7	TRBV29-1	CSVGRGLAYEQYF	TGCAGCGTTGGTAGGGGACTCGCCTACGAGCAGTACTTC
-	-	TRBJ2-3	TRBV27	CASSLEMPGSTDTQYF	TGTGCCAGCAGTTTAGAAATGCCGGGGAGCACAGATACGCAGTATTTT
-	-	TRBJ2-7	TRBV27	CASADSYEQYF	TGTGCCAGCGCGGACTCCTACGAGCAGTACTTC
-	-	TRBJ1-2	TRBV7-9	CASSHRQSPYGYTF	TGTGCCAGCAGCCATCGACAGTCACCCTATGGCTACACCTTC
TRBD1	-	TRBJ1-5	TRBV28	CASRQGVMVQPQHF	TGTGCCAGCAGACAGGGGGTAATGGTTCAGCCCCAGCATTTT
-	few	TRBJ1-1	TRBV14	CASSQTMGKSGPTEAFF	TGTGCCAGCAGCCAAACGATGGGGAAGAGCGGACCAACTGAAGCTTTCTTT
TRBD2	few	TRBJ2-2	TRBV7-2	CASSLDGAGGNTGELFF	TGTGCCAGCAGCTTAGATGGCGCGGGAGGGAACACCGGGGAGCTGTTTTTT